The rows below give T cell receptor beta chains drawn from one sample of a study of T cells in Graves' hyperthyroidism and ophthalmopathy. TCRdb itself ran the multiplex PCR reads through MiXCR, one entry per CDR3 protein. Of some 180,000 distinct CDR3 sequences in the sample, less than 20% were seen once. The sample was blood. These TCRs come from a woman aged 45-59 years with Graves' hyperthyroidism. The CDR3 runs from the conserved cysteine through the conserved F or W. D genes are given only for firm matches. The listing skips clone size in some rows; elsewhere it reads once, few, many or a size class.

D	V	size	J	CDR3	DNA
.	TRBV18	few	TRBJ2-2	CASSGLAQRGTGELFF	TGTGCCAGCTCAGGATTAGCCCAGCGCGGGACCGGGGAGCTGTTTTTT
.	TRBV12-3/TRBV12-4	many	TRBJ2-3	CASSLTTGGWFGDTQYF	TGTGCCAGCAGTCTCACGACAGGAGGGTGGTTCGGAGATACGCAGTATTTT
.	TRBV6-1	few	TRBJ2-6	CASSPRDSGANVLTF	TGTGCCAGCAGTCCCAGGGACTCTGGGGCCAACGTCCTGACTTTC
.	TRBV10-3	many	TRBJ2-5	CAISELIGASQETQYF	TGTGCCATCAGTGAACTGATAGGGGCATCCCAAGAGACCCAGTACTTC
.	TRBV5-1	few	TRBJ2-4	CASSLELSLDIQYF	TGCGCCAGCAGCTTGGAGCTCTCCTTAGACATTCAGTACTTC
.	TRBV11-2	few	TRBJ1-2	CASSRGFNYGYTF	TGTGCCAGCTCGCGAGGATTTAACTATGGCTACACCTTC
TRBD1	TRBV27	many	TRBJ1-6	CASSGDRGNSPLHF	TGTGCCAGCAGCGGGGACAGGGGAAACTCACCCCTCCACTTT
.	TRBV30	many	TRBJ2-3	CAWSSRRFRQSSTDTQYF	TGTGCCTGGAGTTCCCGGCGGTTCCGACAATCTAGCACAGATACGCAGTATTTT
.	TRBV5-1	many	TRBJ1-1	CASSFGHETGTEAFF	TGCGCCAGCAGCTTTGGTCACGAGACTGGCACTGAAGCTTTCTTT
.	TRBV28	.	TRBJ2-5	CASRETGLVQETQYF	TGTGCCAGCAGAGAAACAGGGTTGGTGCAAGAGACCCAGTACTTC
TRBD2	TRBV30	.	TRBJ2-1	CALTSGRSPYNEQFF	TGTGCCTTGACTAGCGGGAGGAGTCCCTACAATGAGCAGTTCTTC
.	TRBV27	few	TRBJ2-5	CASRTFQDGVRLQYF	TGTGCCAGCAGAACATTCCAGGACGGAGTACGTCTCCAGTACTTC
TRBD1	TRBV5-4	many	TRBJ2-5	CASSQPGQGVETQYF	TGTGCCAGCAGCCAACCGGGACAGGGGGTGGAGACCCAGTACTTC
.	TRBV5-1	.	TRBJ2-1	CASSPIGGGAGSNEQFF	TGCGCCAGCAGCCCTATTGGAGGGGGGGCAGGGTCAAATGAGCAGTTCTTC
TRBD1	TRBV6-5	.	TRBJ1-5	CASSYGTGLSGEQPQHF	TGTGCCAGCAGTTACGGGACAGGGCTCTCCGGGGAGCAGCCCCAGCATTTT
TRBD1	TRBV2	.	TRBJ1-1	CASNENRGRAFF	TGTGCCAGCAATGAGAACAGGGGGCGAGCTTTCTTT
TRBD1	TRBV6-1	many	TRBJ1-1	CASSAGTANTEAFF	TGTGCCAGCAGTGCAGGGACAGCCAACACTGAAGCTTTCTTT
.	TRBV5-5	few	TRBJ2-5	CASSWGQYLEGYF	TGTGCCAGCAGCTGGGGACAGTATTTGGAGGGGTACTTC
.	TRBV12-3/TRBV12-4	many	TRBJ1-3	CASSLGQVDSGNTIYF	TGTGCCAGCAGTTTGGGTCAGGTTGACTCTGGAAACACCATATATTTT
TRBD2	TRBV28	many	TRBJ2-5	CASSLLGRGVLQETQYF	TGTGCCAGCAGTTTATTGGGGAGGGGCGTTCTGCAGGAGACCCAGTACTTC
TRBD1	TRBV2	many	TRBJ2-7	CASSEGQGADEQYF	TGTGCCAGCAGTGAAGGGCAGGGGGCGGACGAGCAGTACTTC
TRBD2	TRBV15	few	TRBJ2-2	CATSKGGTSGTYTGELFF	TGTGCCACCAGCAAAGGGGGGACTAGCGGAACGTACACCGGGGAGCTGTTTTTT
.	TRBV10-3	many	TRBJ2-7	CAISERAGNEQYF	TGTGCCATCAGTGAGAGGGCTGGTAACGAGCAGTACTTC
.	TRBV3-1	many	TRBJ2-7	CASSQPGRRYEQYF	TGTGCCAGCAGCCAACCGGGACGACGCTACGAGCAGTACTTC
.	TRBV28	few	TRBJ1-6	CASCPSRANNSPLHF	TGTGCCAGCTGTCCGTCCAGGGCGAATAATTCACCCCTCCACTTT
TRBD2	TRBV5-1	many	TRBJ2-1	CASSWGLAGDDEQFF	TGCGCCAGCAGCTGGGGACTAGCGGGAGATGATGAGCAGTTCTTC
.	TRBV3-1	many	TRBJ2-3	CASSQVVRSPKYF	TGTGCCAGCAGCCAAGTCGTTCGGAGTCCTAAGTATTTT
TRBD1	TRBV27	many	TRBJ2-3	CASSSRDRVTDTQYF	TGTGCCAGCAGTAGCCGGGACAGGGTTACAGATACGCAGTATTTT
TRBD2	TRBV27	few	TRBJ2-2	CASSLRPPFREGNTGELFF	TGTGCCAGCAGTTTAAGACCCCCTTTCCGGGAGGGGAACACCGGGGAGCTGTTTTTT